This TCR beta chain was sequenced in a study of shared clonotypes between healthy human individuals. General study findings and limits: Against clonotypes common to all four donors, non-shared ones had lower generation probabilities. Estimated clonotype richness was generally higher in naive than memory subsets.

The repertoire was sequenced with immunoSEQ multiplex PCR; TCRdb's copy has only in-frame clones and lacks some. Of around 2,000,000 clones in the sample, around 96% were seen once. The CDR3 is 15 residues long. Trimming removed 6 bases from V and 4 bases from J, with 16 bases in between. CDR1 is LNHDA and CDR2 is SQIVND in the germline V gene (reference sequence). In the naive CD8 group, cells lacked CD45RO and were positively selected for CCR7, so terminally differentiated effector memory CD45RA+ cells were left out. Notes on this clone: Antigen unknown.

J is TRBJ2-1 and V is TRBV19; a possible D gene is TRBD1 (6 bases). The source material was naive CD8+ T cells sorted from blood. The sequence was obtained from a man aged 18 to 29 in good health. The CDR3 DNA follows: TGTGCCAGTAGGGTGGACAGTAGCGAGTACAATGAGCAGTTCTTC. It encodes CASRVDSSEYNEQFF.